The sample holds a few counts of the clone carrying this T cell receptor (beta chain). There are 13 residues in the CDR3. V dropped 4 bases and J dropped 8 bases, with 15 bases sitting between them. Germline V gene data show CDR1 as SGHRS and CDR2 as YFSETQ. The sample originates from a study of T-cell memory formation after mild COVID-19. Study context: Clusters were largely donor specific.

A single record per CDR3 protein comes from TCRdb applying MiXCR to the 5' RACE reads. The data contain roughly 350,000 distinct CDR3 sequences, around a fifth of them singletons. The origin of this receptor is an adult woman who had mild COVID-19 (a few samples of this study predate the infection). Cell type and time point are not known. V is TRBV5-1 and J is TRBJ1-2, with unresolved D. The sequenced sample was PBMCs or a T cell subset sorted from them (not recorded which). CDR3 DNA sequence: TGCGCCAGCAGCACAGACGGAGCTAGGGGCTACACCTTC. The encoded protein is CASSTDGARGYTF.